A single sample is the source of the 16 T cell receptor beta chains below, sequenced in a study of T cell changes during pregnancy in multiple sclerosis. Method: immunoSEQ multiplex PCR; TCRdb's copy keeps in-frame clones and lacks some. The table includes roughly 110,000 clones, about 90% detected once. This sample comprised peripheral blood, obtained after pregnancy. The source of these receptors is a female donor with multiple sclerosis, enrolled in a pregnancy study.

The chain has TRBV15 and TRBJ1-4; TRBD1 might be the D (5 bases). Germline CDR1 reads LNHNV; CDR2 reads YYDKDF (reference sequence). This CDR3 has 13 amino acids. V shed 6 bases and J shed 3 bases, with 8 bases lying between them. For the CDR3, the DNA is TGTGCCACCAGGGGGCAGGCTAATGAAAAACTGTTTTTT. Amino acids: CATRGQANEKLFF.

The J gene is TRBJ1-2, the V gene TRBV2; no firm D call. The length of the CDR3 is 14 residues. Germline V gives CDR1 SNHLY, CDR2 FYNNEI. V was pared by 0 bases and J by 4 bases, with 9 bases between. CDR3 in amino acids: CASSEALAPYGYTF. Here the CDR3 DNA reads TGTGCCAGCAGTGAAGCGCTAGCCCCCTATGGCTACACCTTC.

CDR3 sequence: CASSRLAGLNNEQFF. The CDR3 region has the DNA TGTGCCAGCAGTAGACTAGCGGGGCTAAACAATGAGCAGTTCTTC. V and J are TRBV9 and TRBJ2-1; TRBD2 agrees at 11 bases. Per germline, CDR1 SGDLS and CDR2 YYNGEE. The junction had 6 bases not matched to a gene; V was cut back by 5 bases and J by 5 bases. CDR3 length: 15 residues.

The V and J genes are TRBV2 and TRBJ2-7; D possibly corresponds to TRBD1 (6 bases). CDR1 is SNHLY, CDR2 FYNNEI, per germline. This CDR3 spans 14 amino acids. Trimming pared 5 bases from V and 4 bases from J, leaving 15 bases between. The CDR3 here is CASSSLTGSYEQYF. The CDR3 DNA reads as TGTGCCAGCAGTTCCTTGACAGGAAGTTACGAGCAGTACTTC.

The J gene is TRBJ2-5, the V gene TRBV5-1; TRBD2 might be the D (6 bases). V lost 5 bases and J lost 4, with 18 bases in between. The CDR3 has 15 residues. From germline, CDR1 is SGHRS and CDR2 YFSETQ. The CDR3 DNA is TGCGCCAGCAGGGGGAGGCAGGGTGTAGGAGAGACCCAGTACTTC. This encodes CASRGRQGVGETQYF.

Only one count was recorded for this clone. The J gene is TRBJ2-7, the V gene TRBV20-1; D may be TRBD1 (6 bases). V was trimmed by 6 bases and J by 12 bases, leaving 18 bases between them. Per germline, CDR1 DFQATT and CDR2 SNEGSKA (reference sequence). This CDR3 region has 11 residues. The CDR3 DNA reads as TGCAGTGCCCGATTTCTGGACAGACGGTACTTC. Residues: CSARFLDRRYF.

This chain connects TRBV5-1 to TRBJ2-6, with TRBD1 as a possible D gene (6 bases). The CDR3 is 17 residues long. With 4 bases removed from V and 0 bases from J, the gap between germline ends came to 14 bases. Germline V gene lookup returns CDR1 SGHRS and CDR2 YFSETQ. The CDR3 reads CASSGQPVNSGANVLTF. CDR3 nucleotides: TGCGCCAGCAGCGGACAGCCGGTGAACTCTGGGGCCAACGTCCTGACTTTC.

The CDR3 reads CASSLSPFQIQHF. CDR3 DNA sequence: TGTGCCAGCAGTTTATCCCCTTTCCAGATCCAGCATTTT. This chain links TRBV27 with TRBJ1-5; D is unclear. CDR3 size: 13 residues. Trimming removed 0 bases from V and 12 bases from J, with 12 bases in between. CDR1 is MNHEY, CDR2 SMNVEV, per germline (reference sequence).

V usage is TRBV6-1 and J usage is TRBJ1-3, with D unresolved. This CDR3 has 13 residues. V lost 7 bases and J 2 bases, leaving 9 bases between the germline ends. Germline-derived CDR1 and CDR2 are MNHNS and SASEGT. The CDR3 loop is CASTPSPGNTIYF. In DNA form, the CDR3 reads TGTGCCAGCACGCCTAGCCCTGGAAACACCATATATTTT.

The chain joins TRBV11-2 to TRBJ2-5; weak D call: TRBD2 (5 bases). This CDR3 region has 13 residues. The V gene's germline CDR1 is SGHAT and CDR2 FQNNGV. With 5 bases removed from V and 5 bases from J, the gap between germline ends came to 12 bases. CDR3 nucleotides: TGTGCCAGCAGCGTGCTCCGGAGGGAGACCCAGTACTTC. It translates to CASSVLRRETQYF. Based on the CDR3 plus reference TRBV11-2 and TRBJ2-5, the full variable domain is EAGVAQSPRYKIIEKRQSVAFWCNPISGHATLYWYQQILGQGPKLLIQFQNNGVVDDSQLPKDRFSAERLKGVDSTLKIQPAKLEDSAVYLCASSVLRRETQYFGPGTRLLVL.

The chain carries TRBV9 and TRBJ2-3; D possibly corresponds to TRBD2 (6 bases). The length of the CDR3 is 17 residues. The V end lost 1 base, the J end lost 1 base, and 16 bases lay between the germline ends. In germline, CDR1 is SGDLS, CDR2 YYNGEE. This CDR3 is CASSVSPLGGGTDTQYF. Written as DNA, the CDR3 is TGTGCCAGCAGCGTATCCCCTTTGGGGGGAGGCACAGATACGCAGTATTTT.

CDR3 loop: CASSSTNLQGGGGYEQYF. Here the CDR3 DNA reads TGTGCCAGCAGCTCGACGAACCTACAGGGCGGCGGGGGTTACGAGCAGTACTTC. The chain employs TRBV7-2 and TRBJ2-7; possibly TRBD2 for D (7 bases). CDR1 and CDR2 from the germline V gene are SGHTA and FQGNSA. Trimming took 4 bases from V and 4 from J, leaving 26 bases between them. The CDR3 spans 18 residues. Supplemented by reference TRBV7-2 and TRBJ2-7, the full variable domain reads GAGVSQSPSNKVTEKGKDVELRCDPISGHTALYWYRQSLGQGLEFLIYFQGNSAPDKSGLPSDRFSAERTGGSVSTLTIQRTQQEDSAVYLCASSSTNLQGGGGYEQYFGPGTRLTVT.

The rearrangement uses TRBV5-6 and TRBJ2-1; D may be TRBD2 (5 bases). The V end was cut by 0 bases, the J end by 4 bases, with 11 bases between. The CDR3 contains 15 residues. Germline V gene lookup returns CDR1 SGHDT and CDR2 YYEEEE. For the CDR3, the DNA is TGTGCCAGCAGCTTGGGTGTGGGAGTTTACAATGAGCAGTTCTTC. Translating gives CASSLGVGVYNEQFF.

The chain couples TRBV9 to TRBJ2-3; D may be TRBD1 (5 bases). The V end lost 0 bases, the J end lost 5 bases, and 10 bases lay between the germline ends. This CDR3 contains 14 residues. The germline CDR1 and CDR2 sequences are SGDLS and YYNGEE. CDR3 sequence: CASSVETDRDTQYF. The CDR3 DNA sequence: TGTGCCAGCAGCGTAGAAACAGACAGAGATACGCAGTATTTT.

The chain employs TRBV5-8 and TRBJ1-1; TRBD1 is a possible D gene (6 bases). CDR1 is SGHTS and CDR2 is YDEGEE in the germline V gene. The CDR3 length is 15 residues. V lost 4 bases to trimming and J lost 4 bases, with 17 bases between them. The CDR3 sequence is CASSRTTGLGTEAFF. CDR3 nucleotide sequence: TGTGCCAGCAGCCGTACCACAGGGCTTGGCACTGAAGCTTTCTTT.

This chain joins TRBV6-5 and TRBJ2-2; possible D gene TRBD2, 7 bases. Germline CDR1 and CDR2: MNHEY and SVGAGI. Trimming removed 8 bases from V and 5 bases from J, with 15 bases in between. CDR3 length: 14 amino acids. The CDR3 protein is CASLGGGGTGELFF. The CDR3, as DNA: TGTGCCAGCCTAGGGGGGGGAGGGACCGGGGAGCTGTTTTTT.